A selection of T cell receptor beta chains follows, all from one sample in a study of regulatory T cells in long-lasting Graves disease. One entry per CDR3 protein results from TCRdb running MiXCR on the multiplex PCR reads. Of about 400,000 distinct CDR3 sequences detected, around 21% appear once; the ten largest clones hold roughly 20%. The material sequenced was peripheral blood mononuclear cells (PBMCs), taken when the disease was refractory, from a patient treated with antithyroid drugs. The receptors were gathered from a female donor with Graves disease. CDR3s include the opening cysteine and the closing phenylalanine or tryptophan. Fields, in order: V gene, J gene, D gene, clone size, CDR3 protein, CDR3 DNA. D genes are given only for firm matches. Clone size, where shown, is once, few, many, or a class for clones that have expanded.

v_gene: TRBV7-3
j_gene: TRBJ2-7
d_gene: -
abundance: -
CDR3aa: CASSPAGTTSYEQYF
CDR3nt: TGTGCCAGCAGCCCGGCCGGGACCACCTCCTACGAGCAGTACTTC

v_gene: TRBV19
j_gene: TRBJ1-1
d_gene: -
abundance: -
CDR3aa: CASSIVVGTTEAFF
CDR3nt: TGTGCCAGTAGTATAGTTGTGGGGACCACTGAAGCTTTCTTT

v_gene: TRBV9
j_gene: TRBJ2-2
d_gene: TRBD2
abundance: -
CDR3aa: CVSSVVAGGTGTGELFF
CDR3nt: TGTGTCAGCAGCGTAGTAGCGGGAGGTACCGGGACCGGGGAGCTGTTTTTT

v_gene: TRBV9
j_gene: TRBJ1-5
d_gene: -
abundance: few
CDR3aa: CASSVGQGNDQPQHF
CDR3nt: TGTGCCAGCAGCGTAGGGCAGGGGAACGATCAGCCCCAGCATTTT

v_gene: TRBV3-1
j_gene: TRBJ1-2
d_gene: -
abundance: -
CDR3aa: CASSQSATQGGRYGYTF
CDR3nt: TGTGCCAGCAGCCAGTCGGCCACCCAGGGCGGAAGATATGGCTACACCTTC

v_gene: TRBV15
j_gene: TRBJ2-1
d_gene: TRBD2
abundance: many
CDR3aa: CATSSRTSGSHEQFF
CDR3nt: TGTGCCACCAGCTCACGGACTAGCGGGAGCCATGAGCAGTTCTTC

v_gene: TRBV7-9
j_gene: TRBJ2-3
d_gene: -
abundance: -
CDR3aa: CASSFGSGDTQYF
CDR3nt: TGTGCCAGCAGCTTTGGGAGCGGGGATACGCAGTATTTT

v_gene: TRBV10-3
j_gene: TRBJ2-2
d_gene: -
abundance: -
CDR3aa: CAISDRTDSNTGELFF
CDR3nt: TGTGCCATCAGTGATAGGACAGACTCGAACACCGGGGAGCTGTTTTTT

v_gene: TRBV13
j_gene: TRBJ1-2
d_gene: -
abundance: many
CDR3aa: CASSSQQANYGYTF
CDR3nt: TGTGCCAGCAGCTCCCAACAGGCTAACTATGGCTACACCTTC

v_gene: TRBV3-1
j_gene: TRBJ2-7
d_gene: -
abundance: few
CDR3aa: CASSQMVWSYEQYF
CDR3nt: TGTGCCAGCAGCCAAATGGTATGGAGCTACGAGCAGTACTTC

v_gene: TRBV6-5
j_gene: TRBJ1-1
d_gene: -
abundance: many
CDR3aa: CASSYGQNTEAFF
CDR3nt: TGTGCCAGCAGTTACGGGCAGAACACTGAAGCTTTCTTT

v_gene: TRBV20-1
j_gene: TRBJ2-7
d_gene: TRBD2
abundance: -
CDR3aa: CSASPSGITYEQYF
CDR3nt: TGCAGTGCTAGCCCTAGCGGGATTACCTACGAGCAGTACTTC

v_gene: TRBV19
j_gene: TRBJ2-5
d_gene: -
abundance: few
CDR3aa: CASSIEGETQYF
CDR3nt: TGTGCCAGTAGTATAGAAGGAGAGACCCAGTACTTC

v_gene: TRBV12-3/TRBV12-4
j_gene: TRBJ2-1
d_gene: TRBD2
abundance: -
CDR3aa: CASSPRTSGRFNEQFF
CDR3nt: TGTGCCAGCAGTCCAAGGACTAGCGGGAGATTCAATGAGCAGTTCTTC

v_gene: TRBV6-1
j_gene: TRBJ2-5
d_gene: TRBD2
abundance: many
CDR3aa: CASRPPGLAGGETQYF
CDR3nt: TGTGCCAGCAGACCACCGGGACTAGCGGGAGGTGAGACCCAGTACTTC

v_gene: TRBV20-1
j_gene: TRBJ1-1
d_gene: -
abundance: -
CDR3aa: CSARDLGRANPEAFF
CDR3nt: TGCAGTGCTAGAGATTTAGGGAGGGCTAATCCTGAAGCTTTCTTT

v_gene: TRBV19
j_gene: TRBJ2-1
d_gene: -
abundance: -
CDR3aa: CASSPDSYNEQFF
CDR3nt: TGTGCCAGTAGCCCCGACAGTTACAATGAGCAGTTCTTC

v_gene: TRBV7-2
j_gene: TRBJ1-2
d_gene: -
abundance: -
CDR3aa: CASSLGSRNYGYTF
CDR3nt: TGTGCCAGCAGCTTAGGTTCCAGGAACTATGGCTACACCTTC

v_gene: TRBV6-1
j_gene: TRBJ1-1
d_gene: -
abundance: few
CDR3aa: CASLGIENTEAFF
CDR3nt: TGTGCCAGCTTGGGGATAGAGAACACTGAAGCTTTCTTT

v_gene: TRBV30
j_gene: TRBJ2-7
d_gene: -
abundance: few
CDR3aa: CAWSGGPVEQYF
CDR3nt: TGTGCCTGGAGCGGCGGACCCGTCGAGCAGTACTTC

v_gene: TRBV6-2/TRBV6-3
j_gene: TRBJ2-7
d_gene: -
abundance: many
CDR3aa: CASTYRPSYYEQYF
CDR3nt: TGTGCCAGCACATACAGGCCGTCCTACTACGAGCAGTACTTC

v_gene: TRBV5-6
j_gene: TRBJ2-7
d_gene: TRBD1
abundance: few
CDR3aa: CASSLTGGEYEQYF
CDR3nt: TGTGCCAGCAGCTTGACAGGGGGCGAGTACGAGCAGTACTTC

v_gene: TRBV5-1
j_gene: TRBJ2-4
d_gene: -
abundance: -
CDR3aa: CASSLDRVGKNIQYF
CDR3nt: TGCGCCAGCAGCTTGGATCGGGTGGGGAAAAACATTCAGTACTTC

v_gene: TRBV29-1
j_gene: TRBJ2-7
d_gene: -
abundance: few
CDR3aa: CSVASTGSSYEQYF
CDR3nt: TGCAGCGTCGCTTCAACGGGAAGCTCCTACGAGCAGTACTTC

v_gene: TRBV4-3
j_gene: TRBJ2-7
d_gene: TRBD2
abundance: -
CDR3aa: CASSPGTSGGLYEQYF
CDR3nt: TGCGCCAGCAGCCCCGGGACTAGCGGGGGACTCTACGAGCAGTACTTC

v_gene: TRBV20-1
j_gene: TRBJ2-7
d_gene: TRBD2
abundance: -
CDR3aa: CSATSAGKGLAFWEQYF
CDR3nt: TGCAGTGCTACCAGCGCGGGCAAGGGACTAGCGTTTTGGGAGCAGTACTTC

v_gene: TRBV27
j_gene: TRBJ2-7
d_gene: TRBD1
abundance: -
CDR3aa: CASGFLPGQGGSYEQYF
CDR3nt: TGTGCCAGCGGTTTCCTGCCCGGACAGGGGGGATCCTACGAGCAGTACTTC

v_gene: TRBV27
j_gene: TRBJ1-3
d_gene: TRBD1
abundance: -
CDR3aa: CASTTFDRGPGNAIYF
CDR3nt: TGTGCCAGCACTACCTTCGACAGGGGGCCGGGAAACGCCATATATTTT

v_gene: TRBV27
j_gene: TRBJ1-1
d_gene: -
abundance: -
CDR3aa: CASKTQNTEAFF
CDR3nt: TGTGCCAGCAAGACACAGAACACTGAAGCTTTCTTT

v_gene: TRBV7-2
j_gene: TRBJ1-4
d_gene: -
abundance: many
CDR3aa: CASSLGRGLSEKLFF
CDR3nt: TGTGCCAGCAGCTTAGGGCGGGGCTTGAGTGAAAAACTGTTTTTT

v_gene: TRBV6-2/TRBV6-3
j_gene: TRBJ2-7
d_gene: TRBD2
abundance: few
CDR3aa: CASIGTIGEQYF
CDR3nt: TGTGCCAGCATCGGGACTATCGGCGAGCAGTACTTC

v_gene: TRBV5-1
j_gene: TRBJ2-7
d_gene: -
abundance: -
CDR3aa: CASSEHMGKEQYF
CDR3nt: TGCGCCAGCAGCGAACACATGGGGAAAGAGCAGTACTTC

v_gene: TRBV6-1
j_gene: TRBJ1-6
d_gene: -
abundance: -
CDR3aa: CASSERVIYNSPLHF
CDR3nt: TGTGCCAGCAGTGAAAGGGTTATCTATAATTCACCCCTCCACTTT

v_gene: TRBV28
j_gene: TRBJ2-7
d_gene: TRBD1
abundance: -
CDR3aa: CASSDRGSYEQHF
CDR3nt: TGTGCCAGCAGCGACAGGGGGAGTTACGAGCAGCACTTC

v_gene: TRBV7-3
j_gene: TRBJ2-1
d_gene: -
abundance: -
CDR3aa: CASSDGPGPFNEQFF
CDR3nt: TGTGCCAGCAGCGATGGCCCGGGGCCTTTTAATGAGCAGTTCTTC

v_gene: TRBV28
j_gene: TRBJ2-7
d_gene: TRBD2
abundance: many
CDR3aa: CASSSRAGVFYEQYF
CDR3nt: TGTGCCAGCAGTTCGAGAGCGGGAGTGTTCTACGAGCAGTACTTC

v_gene: TRBV6-2/TRBV6-3
j_gene: TRBJ2-5
d_gene: TRBD1
abundance: -
CDR3aa: CASSGQGAGEETQYF
CDR3nt: TGTGCCAGCAGTGGACAGGGGGCAGGAGAAGAGACCCAGTACTTC

v_gene: TRBV7-6
j_gene: TRBJ2-7
d_gene: TRBD2
abundance: many
CDR3aa: CASSPRGGSYEQYF
CDR3nt: TGTGCCAGCAGCCCCCGCGGGGGCTCCTACGAGCAGTACTTC

v_gene: TRBV7-6
j_gene: TRBJ2-7
d_gene: TRBD1
abundance: -
CDR3aa: CASSSLSGTGENEQYF
CDR3nt: TGTGCCAGCAGCTCCCTCTCGGGGACAGGGGAAAACGAGCAGTACTTC

v_gene: TRBV12-3/TRBV12-4
j_gene: TRBJ1-1
d_gene: TRBD1
abundance: -
CDR3aa: CASRTYRGVYTEAFF
CDR3nt: TGTGCCAGCAGAACCTACAGGGGAGTCTACACTGAAGCTTTCTTT

v_gene: TRBV2
j_gene: TRBJ2-7
d_gene: TRBD1
abundance: many
CDR3aa: CASSQGASYEQYF
CDR3nt: TGTGCCAGCTCACAGGGGGCCTCCTACGAGCAGTACTTC

v_gene: TRBV7-9
j_gene: TRBJ1-2
d_gene: TRBD1
abundance: many
CDR3aa: CASSGYRGGDYGYTF
CDR3nt: TGTGCCAGCAGCGGATACAGGGGGGGTGACTATGGCTACACCTTC

v_gene: TRBV7-9
j_gene: TRBJ1-2
d_gene: TRBD1
abundance: -
CDR3aa: CASSLQGAEGYTF
CDR3nt: TGTGCCAGCAGCTTACAGGGGGCCGAAGGCTACACCTTC

v_gene: TRBV12-3/TRBV12-4
j_gene: TRBJ2-7
d_gene: TRBD2
abundance: many
CDR3aa: CASGGSRAEQYF
CDR3nt: TGTGCCTCTGGCGGGAGCCGCGCCGAGCAGTACTTC

v_gene: TRBV6-2/TRBV6-3
j_gene: TRBJ2-7
d_gene: -
abundance: few
CDR3aa: CASSYSIGYEQYF
CDR3nt: TGTGCCAGCAGTTACTCAATCGGTTACGAGCAGTACTTC

v_gene: TRBV24-1
j_gene: TRBJ2-7
d_gene: TRBD1
abundance: many
CDR3aa: CATSDSGGYEQYF
CDR3nt: TGTGCCACCAGTGATTCAGGGGGCTACGAGCAGTACTTC

v_gene: TRBV12-3/TRBV12-4
j_gene: TRBJ2-5
d_gene: TRBD1
abundance: few
CDR3aa: CASTTGETGGLETQYF
CDR3nt: TGTGCCAGCACCACGGGGGAGACAGGGGGTCTGGAGACCCAGTACTTC

v_gene: TRBV28
j_gene: TRBJ1-5
d_gene: -
abundance: many
CDR3aa: CASTQGGSNQPQHF
CDR3nt: TGTGCCAGCACCCAAGGGGGTAGCAATCAGCCCCAGCATTTT

v_gene: TRBV30
j_gene: TRBJ1-5
d_gene: -
abundance: -
CDR3aa: CAWSGQVGAQPQHF
CDR3nt: TGTGCCTGGAGTGGACAGGTTGGGGCTCAGCCCCAGCATTTT

v_gene: TRBV5-4
j_gene: TRBJ2-1
d_gene: -
abundance: -
CDR3aa: CASSLSGRSDEQFF
CDR3nt: TGTGCCAGCAGCTTGTCGGGCAGGTCGGATGAGCAGTTCTTC

v_gene: TRBV28
j_gene: TRBJ2-7
d_gene: TRBD2
abundance: many
CDR3aa: CASAKRDLYEQYF
CDR3nt: TGTGCCAGCGCCAAGCGGGACCTATACGAGCAGTACTTC

v_gene: TRBV20-1
j_gene: TRBJ1-3
d_gene: -
abundance: -
CDR3aa: CSASSLTGRNTIYF
CDR3nt: TGCAGTGCTAGTAGTTTGACAGGCAGAAACACCATATATTTT

v_gene: TRBV2
j_gene: TRBJ2-5
d_gene: TRBD2
abundance: many
CDR3aa: CASSDGGWETQYF
CDR3nt: TGTGCCAGCAGTGACGGGGGGTGGGAGACCCAGTACTTC

v_gene: TRBV7-9
j_gene: TRBJ1-3
d_gene: -
abundance: few
CDR3aa: CASSDDSAGIPSGNTIYF
CDR3nt: TGTGCCAGCAGCGACGATTCCGCCGGGATCCCCTCTGGAAACACCATATATTTT

v_gene: TRBV7-2
j_gene: TRBJ2-3
d_gene: TRBD2
abundance: -
CDR3aa: CASSSGTSSLSDTQYF
CDR3nt: TGTGCCAGCAGCTCCGGGACTAGCTCCTTGTCAGATACGCAGTATTTT

v_gene: TRBV5-6
j_gene: TRBJ2-7
d_gene: TRBD2
abundance: -
CDR3aa: CASRQGSGTYEQYF
CDR3nt: TGTGCCAGCAGACAGGGTAGCGGGACCTACGAGCAGTACTTC

v_gene: TRBV7-2
j_gene: TRBJ2-2
d_gene: -
abundance: few
CDR3aa: CASSLVEQGAFYEQYFGPAGELFF
CDR3nt: -